Listed below are T cell receptor beta chains from one sample, sequenced in a study of shared clonotypes between healthy human individuals. Clones were read by immunoSEQ multiplex PCR, and TCRdb kept only the in-frame ones, dropping some. In the table there are around 1,900,000 clones, around 95% of which are singletons. Source material: naive CD8+ T cells from PBMCs. Receptors were obtained from a young man in good health. Some clones in this sample may be carry-over from other donors' samples. Each CDR3 is given with its conserved first and last residue. D genes are given only for firm matches. The size of a clone is reported for some rows only, either as once, few or many, or as a class for expanded clones.

clone_size d_call j_call v_call cdr3_nt cdr3_aa
once . TRBJ2-1 TRBV7-9 TGTGCCAGCAGCTTAGGATCGGGGGACTACAATGAGCAGTTCTTC CASSLGSGDYNEQFF
. TRBD1 TRBJ1-2 TRBV11-2 TGTGCCAGCAGCTTAAGGGACAGTCCTTATGGCTACACCTTC CASSLRDSPYGYTF
. TRBD1 TRBJ2-5 TRBV28 TGTGCCAGCAGCCCCCCCGTTATACAGGGGGCTCAAGAGACCCAGTACTTC CASSPPVIQGAQETQYF
. . TRBJ1-1 TRBV6-6 TGTGCCAGCGGCTTTGAAGCTTTCTTT CASGFEAFF
few . TRBJ1-1 TRBV27 TGTGCCAGCAGTTTCAGGATGAACACTGAAGCTTTCTTT CASSFRMNTEAFF
. . TRBJ2-5 TRBV11-2 TGTGCCAGCAGCCAGGATTTGCTTCAAGAGACCCAGTACTTC CASSQDLLQETQYF
. . TRBJ1-2 TRBV27 TGTGCCAGCAGTTTATCCTCGGTTGACAGCCGCTATGGCTACACCTTC CASSLSSVDSRYGYTF
. . TRBJ1-1 TRBV6-1 TGTGCCAGCAGTGAAAGTAGGTTGCGCACTGAAGCTTTCTTT CASSESRLRTEAFF
. TRBD2 TRBJ2-5 TRBV7-9 TGTGCCAGCAGCTTAGAGGGTAGCGGGAGACCGGAGACCCAGTACTTC CASSLEGSGRPETQYF
. . TRBJ1-1 TRBV10-3 TGTGCCATCAGTGACAGGGACGTAGGCCTGAAGCTAGCTTTCTTT CAISDRDVGLKLAFF
. . TRBJ2-7 TRBV19 TGTGCCAGTAGTACGCGGAGACAGAACTCCTACGAGCAGTACTTC CASSTRRQNSYEQYF
. . TRBJ2-6 TRBV9 TGTGCCAGCAGCGCGTATGGCGGCGGAGACTCTGGGGCCAACGTCCTGACTTTC CASSAYGGGDSGANVLTF
. . TRBJ2-7 TRBV9 TGTGCCAGCAGCGTAGGAAGGAGCCCTACCGCCGAGCAGTACTTC CASSVGRSPTAEQYF
. . TRBJ2-1 TRBV29-1 TGCAGCCCCACCCAGGATGAGCAGTTCTTC CSPTQDEQFF
. . TRBJ1-3 TRBV6-1 TGTGCCAGCAGTGAAGCAAAGGTGGCAGCGGATTACTCTGGAAACACCATATATTTT CASSEAKVAADYSGNTIYF
. . TRBJ1-3 TRBV28 TGTGCCAGCAGTTTTCCAAGGTCCAAGCTTGATGGAAACACCATATATTTT CASSFPRSKLDGNTIYF
. TRBD2 TRBJ2-7 TRBV27 TGTGCCAGCAGTTTAGTGGGCGGGAGCTCCTACGAGCAGTACTTC CASSLVGGSSYEQYF
. TRBD1 TRBJ2-7 TRBV9 TGTGCCAGCAGCGGCCGGGACAGGGAGTACGAGCAGTACTTC CASSGRDREYEQYF
. . TRBJ2-7 TRBV13 TGTGCCAGCAGCTTAGAACAGGGAGGCTACGAGCAGTACTTC CASSLEQGGYEQYF
. . TRBJ1-3 TRBV29-1 TGCAGCGTTGAAGACAAAGTGACGGCCGGGGCAGACACCATATATTTT CSVEDKVTAGADTIYF
. . TRBJ2-5 TRBV9 TGTGCCAGCAGCGGGGGCCAAGAGACCCAGTACTTC CASSGGQETQYF
. TRBD2 TRBJ2-7 TRBV29-1 TGCAGCGTCCGGACCGGGCGGGGGTGGTCCTACGAGCAGTACTTC CSVRTGRGWSYEQYF
. . TRBJ1-2 TRBV27 TGTGCCAGCAGTCCCCGCGGCGGTTTTGGGGGCTACACCTTC CASSPRGGFGGYTF
. . TRBJ2-5 TRBV6-6 TGTGCCAGCAGTTACTCTGAACGGAACCCACAGGGGACCCAGTACTTC CASSYSERNPQGTQYF
. . TRBJ2-7 TRBV28 TGTGCCAGCAGCGAATTTGGGGGCTCCTACGAGCAGTACTTC CASSEFGGSYEQYF
. . TRBJ2-7 TRBV5-6 TGTGCCAGCAGCTCAAGATTCTACGAGCAGTACTTC CASSSRFYEQYF
. . TRBJ2-7 TRBV10-1 TGCGCCAGCAGTGAGTCGGCCCACGAGCAGTACTTC CASSESAHEQYF
. . TRBJ2-2 TRBV15 TGTGCCACCAGCACCGGGTTGGGCGGGGAGCTGTTTTTT CATSTGLGGELFF
. . TRBJ2-7 TRBV5-1 TGCGCCAGCAGCTTGGGTAGCGGCTCCTACGAGCAGTACTTC CASSLGSGSYEQYF
. . TRBJ2-7 TRBV5-6 TGTGCCAGCAGCATGCCGGGGACTTACTACGAGCAGTACTTC CASSMPGTYYEQYF
. . TRBJ2-7 TRBV5-1 TGCGCCAGCAGCTTGGGTTCTGGGACCCCCTACGAGCAGTACTTC CASSLGSGTPYEQYF
once TRBD1 TRBJ2-7 TRBV5-1 TGCGCCAGCAGCCGCGGGACAGGGGAACCGAGCGAGCAGTACTTC CASSRGTGEPSEQYF
. . TRBJ2-7 TRBV6-1 TGTGCCAGCAGAGGGGGGTCCTACGAGCAGTACTTC CASRGGSYEQYF
. . TRBJ1-4 TRBV4-3 TGCGCCAGCAGCCAAGATCGGGAGGGAAAGAATGAAAAACTGTTTTTT CASSQDREGKNEKLFF
. TRBD1 TRBJ2-7 TRBV29-1 TGCAGCGTTGACGGGGGGACAGGGTACCCCGAGCAGTACTTC CSVDGGTGYPEQYF
. . TRBJ1-1 TRBV6-5 TGTGCCAGCAGTTTCGACGGAACGAACACTGAAGCTTTCTTT CASSFDGTNTEAFF
. TRBD2 TRBJ2-7 TRBV5-8 TGTGCCAGCAGGGAAGCGGGGGTACACTACGAGCAGTACTTC CASREAGVHYEQYF
. . TRBJ2-7 TRBV27 TGTGCCAGCGCCGACAGCCACTCCTACGAGCAGTACTTC CASADSHSYEQYF
. . TRBJ1-2 TRBV28 TGTGCCAGCAGTTCCAACCTATGGACGGGAGCTAACTATGGCTACACCTTC CASSSNLWTGANYGYTF
. . TRBJ2-3 TRBV25-1 TGTGCCAGCAGTGAATTGAGGTTGACAGATACGCAGTATTTT CASSELRLTDTQYF